This T cell receptor (beta chain) was recorded in a study of T cell clonality in common variable immunodeficiency. This clone was counted ten times or more. Produced via immunoSEQ multiplex PCR; TCRdb's table is partial and in-frame only. The sample gives tens of thousands of clones, none seen only once, and the top ten clones hold around 1.7%. The receptor was derived from a person between 18 and 70 years old in good health. Sequencing was performed on peripheral blood mononuclear cells.

The CDR3 region is CASSLDGEGEKLFF. CDR3 DNA (partial): TGTGCCAGCAGCTTGGACGGGGAGGGTGAAAAA. The rearrangement links TRBV5-5 to TRBJ1-4; D remains unclear. The read halts 3 residues ahead of the CDR3 end, with the missing end drawn from the germline J gene. The CDR3 runs 14 residues. V lost 0 bases, J lost 7 bases, and 10 bases lay in between. From germline, CDR1 is SGHKS and CDR2 YYEKEE (reference sequence).